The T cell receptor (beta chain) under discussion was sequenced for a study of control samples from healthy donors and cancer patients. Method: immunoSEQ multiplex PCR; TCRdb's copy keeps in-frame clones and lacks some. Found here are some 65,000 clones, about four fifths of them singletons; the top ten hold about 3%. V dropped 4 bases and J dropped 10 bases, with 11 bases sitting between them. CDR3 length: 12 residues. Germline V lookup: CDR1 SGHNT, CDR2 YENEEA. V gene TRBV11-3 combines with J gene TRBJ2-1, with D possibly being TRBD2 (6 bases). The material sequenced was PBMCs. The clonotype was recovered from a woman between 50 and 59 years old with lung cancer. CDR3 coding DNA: TGTGCCAGCAGCTCGATTACTAGCGAGCAGTTCTTC. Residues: CASSSITSEQFF.